These 15 T cell receptor beta chains were all obtained from the same sample, sequenced in a study of T cell responses to AZD1222 COVID-19 vaccine. Clones were read by immunoSEQ multiplex PCR, and TCRdb kept only the in-frame ones, dropping some. The sample includes 250,000 to 300,000 clones, 94% of them seen just once. The sample was peripheral blood, taken 28 days after the second AZD1222 dose. The receptors stem from an adult who received the AZD1222 COVID-19 vaccine.

V usage is TRBV18 and J usage is TRBJ2-6; maybe TRBD1 (5 bases). Germline V CDR1 and CDR2: KGHSH, LQKENI. Trimming left V 2 bases short and J 4 bases short, with 9 bases between. This CDR3 is 15 amino acids long. CDR3 coding DNA: TGTGCCAGCTCACCAAGGGGTCCGGGGGCCAACGTCCTGACTTTC. Its protein is CASSPRGPGANVLTF.

This chain uses TRBV3-1 (or the pseudogene TRBV3-2) with TRBJ2-7, with D possibly being TRBD1 (6 bases). The germline V gene has CDR1 LGHDT and CDR2 YNNKEL (reference sequence). The CDR3 totals 12 residues. The V and J ends lost 6 bases and 4 bases respectively, with 10 bases between them. The CDR3 DNA is TGTGCCAGCAGGCGCACAGGGTACGAGCAGTACTTC. This translates into CASRRTGYEQYF.

As for this clone: At the DNA level, this CDR3 is encoded by other sequences in the same sample as well. V is TRBV7-8 and J is TRBJ2-7; TRBD2 matches at 11 bases. Trimming took 3 bases from V and 2 from J; bases not matched to a gene: 0. The CDR3 is 14 residues long. Looked up from germline, CDR1 is SGHVS and CDR2 is FQNEAQ. The DNA of the CDR3 is TGTGCCAGCAGCTTGGGACTAGCGGCCTACGAGCAGTACTTC. Translating gives CASSLGLAAYEQYF.

Only one count was recorded for this clone. V usage is TRBV4-1 and J usage is TRBJ1-3; 8 bases are a match to TRBD1. V lost 1 base and J lost 2; bases outside the gene matches: 10. Germline-derived CDR1 and CDR2 are MGHRA and YSYEKL. The length of the CDR3 is 18 residues. CDR3 residues: CASSQVTPPTGAGNTIYF. CDR3 DNA sequence: TGCGCCAGCAGCCAAGTCACCCCGCCGACAGGGGCTGGAAACACCATATATTTT.

The chain links TRBV28 to TRBJ1-4; no definite D call. There are 15 residues in the CDR3. Between the trimmed V and J ends, which lost 6 bases and 0 bases, there was a span of 11 bases. The germline V gene has CDR1 MDHEN and CDR2 SYDVKM. CDR3 coding DNA: TGTGCCAGCAGACCCGCCGGGACAACTAATGAAAAACTGTTTTTT. It is translated as CASRPAGTTNEKLFF.

This clone showed up just once. The CDR3 loop reads CAAGQGDYTF. For the CDR3, the DNA is TGTGCCGCCGGACAGGGCGACTACACCTTC. The chain employs TRBV10-3 and TRBJ1-2; 8 bases map to TRBD1. The CDR3 is 10 amino acids. V trimming: 11 bases; J trimming: 10 bases; junction bases outside the gene matches: 6. CDR1 and CDR2 from the germline V gene are ENHRY and SYGVKD.

Regarding this clone: One end of the junction does not line up with germline, which may come from a read error. Other DNA sequences within the sample encode an identical CDR3. The chain joins TRBV2 to TRBJ2-2; 8 positions agree with TRBD1. Germline V gene sequence: CDR1 SNHLY, CDR2 FYNNEI. The CDR3 covers 16 residues. Written as DNA, the CDR3 is TGTGCCAGCAGCGAAGGAACAGGGGGTAACACCGGGGAGCTATTTTTT. Translating gives CASSEGTGGNTGELFF.

The table lists this clone with a few counts. The CDR3 DNA is TGTGCCAGCAGCCAAGATTCAGGAAGGACAGGGGACTATGGCTACACCTTC. This encodes CASSQDSGRTGDYGYTF. V is TRBV3-1 (or the pseudogene TRBV3-2) and J is TRBJ1-2; 9 nucleotides line up with TRBD1. Trimming cost V 0 bases and J 3 bases; bases outside gene matches: 8. Germline CDR1 is LGHDT and CDR2 is YNNKEL (reference sequence). This CDR3 contains 17 residues.

The chain links TRBV5-6 to TRBJ1-1, with TRBD1 matching over 7 bases. Germline values: CDR1 SGHDT, CDR2 YYEEEE. The CDR3 sequence is 16 residues long. Trimming at V came to 4 bases and at J to 1 base, leaving 10 bases not matched to a gene. The CDR3 region is CASSPTLRGRNTEAFF. The CDR3 nucleotides are TGTGCCAGCAGCCCGACCCTAAGGGGGCGGAACACTGAAGCTTTCTTT.

This chain links TRBV28 with TRBJ2-3; D not resolved. CDR1 and CDR2 (germline): MDHEN, SYDVKM. The ends were cut back, 5 bases at V and 1 base at J, with 13 bases in the middle. CDR3 size: 15 residues. CDR3 amino acids: CASSPIDRGTDTQYF. The CDR3, as DNA: TGTGCCAGCAGTCCGATAGATCGGGGCACAGATACGCAGTATTTT.

V is TRBV28 and J is TRBJ2-7; 11 nucleotides line up with TRBD1. This CDR3 is 14 amino acids long. CDR1 and CDR2 (germline): MDHEN, SYDVKM. The trim removed 6 bases at V and 5 bases at J, leaving 6 bases unmatched. The CDR3: CASSRTGGQNEQYF. The CDR3, as DNA: TGTGCCAGCAGCCGGACAGGGGGCCAGAACGAGCAGTACTTC.

This chain uses TRBV19 with TRBJ2-5, with no clear D. Germline V gene lookup returns CDR1 LNHDA and CDR2 SQIVND (reference sequence). The CDR3 has 14 residues. V was shortened by 3 bases and J by 5 bases, with 13 bases between the two germline ends. In DNA, the CDR3 is TGTGCCAGTAGTATTTCAAGAACGCGGGAGACCCAGTACTTC. Its translation: CASSISRTRETQYF.

V gene TRBV5-1 combines with J gene TRBJ2-2; unclear D gene. The CDR3 loop spans 14 amino acids. Germline V gene sequence: CDR1 SGHRS, CDR2 YFSETQ. Trimming shortened V by 0 bases and J by 0 bases, and 3 bases separated the two germline ends. DNA for the CDR3: TGCGCCAGCAGCTTGGGTCCGAACACCGGGGAGCTGTTTTTT. Translated, it gives CASSLGPNTGELFF.

CDR3 sequence (DNA): TGTGCCAGCAGTTTAGGGGGGAGGGGAGATCAGCCCCAGCATTTT. The encoded protein is CASSLGGRGDQPQHF. The chain uses TRBV28 and TRBJ1-5; TRBD1 might be the D (5 bases). Trimming stripped 2 bases from V and 5 bases from J, with 13 bases between. Germline CDR1 is MDHEN and CDR2 is SYDVKM. The CDR3 totals 15 residues.

The rearrangement joins TRBV27 to TRBJ2-3; D is perhaps TRBD2 (6 bases). Trimming left V 3 bases short and J 0 bases short, with 7 bases between. CDR1 is MNHEY, CDR2 SMNVEV, per germline (reference sequence). The CDR3 length is 14 residues. The CDR3 loop reads CASSFSGSTDTQYF. Here the CDR3 DNA reads TGTGCCAGCAGTTTTAGCGGTAGCACAGATACGCAGTATTTT.